The T cell receptor beta chain under discussion was sequenced for a study of response to subunit inactivated influenza vaccine listed by TCRdb under 2018. Turning to the overall study: Deep quantitative T cell receptor repertoire profiling was used in the study to track responses to a trivalent subunit inactivated influenza vaccine. What the research found in general, with its limitations: It was suggested by the authors that each seasonal influenza vaccination may recruit only a limited number of new T cells.

Library construction relied on RT-PCR. Instrument on record: Illumina HiSeq 2500. TCRdb reanalyzed the raw reads on its own, using fastp at Q25 for trimming and MiXCR for clone calling, and kept in-frame beta chains. All rows with the same CDR3 protein become a single entry with the most common DNA and genes. This sample is represented by 860,000 or so distinct CDR3 sequences; 21% of them were singletons. The top ten clonotypes cover about 10% of the sample. The CDR3 runs 16 amino acids, cysteine and phenylalanine included. Only the CDR3 portion is preserved as DNA: 48 bases, with reading frame beginning at the first base. The V end loses 1 base and the J end loses 0 bases, and a stretch of 13 bases separates them. Taken from the germline V gene (reference sequence), the CDR1 and CDR2 loops are DFQATT and SNEGSKA. This clonotype was seen only a few times. No cognate antigen has been identified for it. No base quality values were provided; no much bigger clone lies one nucleotide off.

This receptor was identified in a man over 45 who received an inactivated influenza vaccine. Donor details come from another sample of the same person, matched by shared clones. The chain was built from TRBV20-1 and TRBJ2-1, with the identity of the D gene unclear. The specimen was PBMCs from blood, collected about 5 days after vaccination. The CDR3 corresponds to CSARAYSGRSYNEQFF. At the DNA level, the sequence is TGCAGTGCTAGAGCTTACTCTGGACGCTCCTACAATGAGCAGTTCTTC.